This passage covers 22 T cell receptor beta chains from one sample sequenced in a study of blood T cells in healthy people across ages. The use of a sample-barcoded 5' primer and a J-beta primer mix characterized a second PCR of roughly 6 to 11 cycles. TCRdb re-called the 5' RACE reads through MiXCR, storing one row per CDR3 protein. The table includes approximately 800,000 distinct CDR3 sequences, about 45% detected once. The sequenced sample was blood. The receptors were sampled from a man older than 75 in good health.

The chain joins TRBV20-1 to TRBJ2-3; 9 bases match TRBD2. CDR1 is DFQATT and CDR2 is SNEGSKA in the germline V gene (reference sequence). The CDR3 consists of 14 residues. V shed 6 bases, J shed 3 bases, and the junction held 7 bases outside the gene matches. CDR3 bases: TGCAGTGCCCGGAGACTAGCGGATACAGATACGCAGTATTTT. Translated: CSARRLADTDTQYF.

The rearrangement joins TRBV20-1 to TRBJ2-2; D may correspond to TRBD1 or TRBD2 (5 bases each). This CDR3 comprises 14 residues. V was cut by 3 bases and J by 6 bases, with 14 bases left in between. Per germline, CDR1 DFQATT and CDR2 SNEGSKA (reference sequence). The CDR3 coding sequence is TGCAGTGCTAGGGTGGGACGGCAGGCCGGGGAGCTGTTTTTT. It codes for CSARVGRQAGELFF.

This clonotype was recorded a few times. The chain couples TRBV28 to TRBJ2-7; D is unresolved. Trimming cost V 5 bases and J 1 base, with 15 bases left between them. CDR1 and CDR2 from the germline V gene are MDHEN and SYDVKM. The length of the CDR3 is 15 residues. Written as DNA, the CDR3 is TGTGCCAGCAGTACCTACGGAGAGAGTTCCTACGAGCAGTACTTC. Translated, it gives CASSTYGESSYEQYF.

A note on this clonotype: This clone may be a read error of a much larger clone one base away. V gene TRBV6-2 or TRBV6-3 combines with J gene TRBJ2-1; TRBD2 aligns across 8 bases. The germline V gene encodes CDR1 MNHEY and CDR2 SVGEGT. The CDR3 runs 14 residues. Trimming took 10 bases from V and 4 from J; bases not matched to a gene: 9. The CDR3 is CAIGDGRAYNEQFF. CDR3 sequence (DNA): TGTGCCATCGGTGACGGGAGGGCTTACAATGAGCAGTTCTTC.

V and J are TRBV20-1 and TRBJ2-5; D remains ambiguous. The CDR3 extends over 14 amino acids. Germline V gene lookup returns CDR1 DFQATT and CDR2 SNEGSKA (reference sequence). V was trimmed by 0 bases and J by 5 bases, leaving 13 bases between them. The CDR3 DNA follows: TGCAGTGCTAGAGATCCGAATAGTGGGGAGACCCAGTACTTC. Its protein product is CSARDPNSGETQYF.

The J gene is TRBJ2-1, the V gene TRBV5-1; D not resolved. V shed 4 bases and J shed 0 bases, with 8 bases lying between them. The V gene's germline CDR1 is SGHRS and CDR2 YFSETQ. The CDR3 sequence is 14 residues long. This chain's CDR3 is CASSVEISYNEQFF. CDR3 DNA sequence: TGCGCCAGCAGCGTGGAGATCTCCTACAATGAGCAGTTCTTC. Filled out from reference TRBV5-1 and TRBJ2-1, the complete variable domain reads KAGVTQTPRYLIKTRGQQVTLSCSPISGHRSVSWYQQTPGQGLQFLFEYFSETQRNKGNFPGRFSGRQFSNSRSEMNVSTLELGDSALYLCASSVEISYNEQFFGPGTRLTVL.

V gene TRBV6-5 combines with J gene TRBJ2-1; D is ambiguous. V was pared by 2 bases and J by 4 bases, with 9 bases between. This CDR3 region has 14 residues. Per the germline V gene, CDR1 is MNHEY and CDR2 is SVGAGI. The CDR3 DNA reads TGTGCCAGCAGTTACGGGCAGGAATACAATGAGCAGTTCTTC. This sequence encodes CASSYGQEYNEQFF.

V and J are TRBV28 and TRBJ1-1; weak D call: TRBD1 (5 bases). Trimming stripped 6 bases from V and 6 bases from J, with 14 bases between. Germline V CDR1 and CDR2: MDHEN, SYDVKM. There are 13 residues in the CDR3. The CDR3 spells CASSRAGKAEAFF. The CDR3 coding sequence is TGTGCCAGCAGCCGCGCAGGGAAAGCTGAAGCTTTCTTT.

This clonotype was seen a handful of times. This chain links TRBV5-1 with TRBJ2-7, with 8 bases fitting TRBD2. The germline CDR1 and CDR2 sequences are SGHRS and YFSETQ. V shed 9 bases, J shed 5 bases, and the junction held 13 bases outside the gene matches. This CDR3 is 14 amino acids long. The CDR3 nucleotides are TGCGCCACCTACCCGGGACTAGGTATCCACGAGCAGTACTTC. The encoded protein is CATYPGLGIHEQYF.

This clonotype was observed many times. The CDR3 here is CSAKNLAGVIDEQFF. CDR3 nucleotides: TGCAGTGCTAAAAATTTAGCGGGAGTGATCGATGAGCAGTTCTTC. The chain couples TRBV20-1 to TRBJ2-1, with 9 nucleotides matching TRBD2. Germline trimming cut 4 bases from V and 8 bases from J; bases unmatched to any gene: 12. CDR3 length: 15 residues. The germline gives CDR1 DFQATT, CDR2 SNEGSKA (reference sequence).

The sample holds a few counts of this clonotype. The chain's CDR3 is CASQDDRLAGVDTQYF. Here the CDR3 DNA reads TGCGCCAGCCAAGACGATAGACTAGCGGGAGTGGATACGCAGTATTTT. V is TRBV10-1 and J is TRBJ2-3, with TRBD2 matching over 12 bases. This CDR3 comprises 16 residues. From germline, CDR1 is WNHNN and CDR2 SYGVQD (reference sequence). The V gene end was trimmed by 8 bases and the J gene end by 6 bases; junction bases not matched to a gene: 12.

The V gene is TRBV4-2, the J gene TRBJ2-6; 14 nucleotides agree with TRBD2. Germline loops: CDR1 LGHNA, CDR2 YNFKEQ. The V segment lost 7 bases and the J segment 1 base; nucleotides outside the gene matches: 6. This CDR3 region has 18 residues. CDR3: CASNLGTSGSSGANVLTF. CDR3 bases: TGTGCCAGCAACCTCGGGACTAGCGGGAGTTCTGGGGCCAACGTCCTGACTTTC.

The rearrangement uses TRBV12-3 or TRBV12-4 and TRBJ1-5, with a tentative D call TRBD1 (6 bases). The CDR3 contains 16 residues. V shed 1 base and J shed 11 bases, with 21 bases lying between them. CDR3 protein: CASSLGAGAPGAAQHF. CDR3 in DNA: TGTGCCAGCAGTTTAGGGGCGGGGGCCCCGGGAGCGGCCCAGCATTTT.

Notes on this clonotype: With a much larger clone just one base away, this may be a read error. This chain uses TRBV28 with TRBJ1-5; D is perhaps TRBD1 (5 bases). This CDR3 contains 14 residues. Trimming took off 5 bases at V and 5 bases at J, with 13 bases between the two ends. Germline V CDR1 and CDR2: MDHEN, SYDVKM. The CDR3 sequence is CASSVRVGDQPQHF. For the CDR3, the DNA is TGTGCCAGCAGTGTCCGGGTAGGGGATCAGCCCCAGCATTTT. Full variable domain (missing parts from reference TRBV28 and TRBJ1-5): DVKVTQSSRYLVKRTGEKVFLECVQDMDHENMFWYRQDPGLGLRLIYFSYDVKMKEKGDIPEGYSVSREKKERFSLILESASTNQTSMYLCASSVRVGDQPQHFGDGTRLSIL.

The sample holds a few counts of this clonotype. The chain couples TRBV7-2 to TRBJ1-4; a weak D match, TRBD1 (5 bases). Germline V CDR1 and CDR2: SGHTA, FQGNSA. V shed 9 bases and J shed 5 bases, with 7 bases lying between them. This CDR3 region has 11 residues. CDR3 loop: CASRQNEKLFF. Written as DNA, the CDR3 is TGTGCCAGTAGACAGAATGAAAAACTGTTTTTT. Full variable domain (missing parts from reference TRBV7-2 and TRBJ1-4): GAGVSQSPSNKVTEKGKDVELRCDPISGHTALYWYRQSLGQGLEFLIYFQGNSAPDKSGLPSDRFSAERTGGSVSTLTIQRTQQEDSAVYLCASRQNEKLFFGSGTQLSVL.

V usage is TRBV11-3 and J usage is TRBJ2-5, with 7 bases aligning to TRBD2. Germline CDR1 SGHNT, CDR2 YENEEA. The CDR3 runs to 13 residues. V lost 4 bases and J lost 9; bases outside the gene matches: 8. The CDR3 protein is CASSSAREGAQYF. The CDR3 DNA follows: TGTGCCAGCAGCTCCGCTAGGGAGGGAGCCCAGTACTTC.

V is TRBV7-3 and J is TRBJ2-1, with 8 bases fitting TRBD1. The CDR3 totals 15 residues. Losses at the gene ends were 5 bases for V and 7 bases for J; bases not matched to a gene: 10. Germline V CDR1 and CDR2: SGHTA, FQGTGA. The CDR3 spells CASSRDRGMWNEQFF. The CDR3 DNA reads TGTGCCAGCAGCCGCGACAGGGGCATGTGGAATGAGCAGTTCTTC.

The rearrangement joins TRBV2 to TRBJ2-7; TRBD1 matches 7 bases. Trimming cost V 8 bases and J 4 bases; bases outside gene matches: 11. There are 14 residues in the CDR3. Germline V CDR1 and CDR2: SNHLY, FYNNEI. For the CDR3, the DNA is TGTGCCAGCGTAGACGGGACAGCTATATACGAGCAGTACTTC. Translated: CASVDGTAIYEQYF.

The CDR3 sequence is CASSRDSFYEQYF. The CDR3 nucleotides are TGTGCCAGCAGTCGGGACAGTTTCTACGAGCAGTACTTC. The chain employs TRBV6-2 or TRBV6-3 and TRBJ2-7; 7 bases align to TRBD1. Germline V CDR1 and CDR2: MNHEY, SVGEGT. This CDR3 has 13 residues. V trimming: 5 bases; J trimming: 3 bases; junction bases outside the gene matches: 4.

This clonotype turned up a few times. The chain is built from TRBV2 and TRBJ2-5; tentatively, D is TRBD2 (5 bases). The assigned J gene may be wrong: the sequence end matches TRBJ2-7 better. Germline loops: CDR1 SNHLY, CDR2 FYNNEI. This CDR3 spans 14 amino acids. The CDR3 bases are TGTGCCAGCAGGACGAACGGGGTAGCCTACGAGCAGTACTTC. Its protein product is CASRTNGVAYEQYF.

The V call is TRBV6-5, the J call TRBJ2-2, with D possibly TRBD2 on 6 matching bases. Looked up from germline, CDR1 is MNHEY and CDR2 is SVGAGI. This CDR3 region has 13 residues. Trimming removed 5 bases from V and 7 bases from J, with 11 bases in between. The CDR3, as DNA: TGTGCCAGCAGTCCGGGGGTTGACGGGGAGCTGTTTTTT. It translates to CASSPGVDGELFF.

The sample holds many counts of this clonotype. The CDR3 spells CAIRPGTGSNEQFF. The CDR3 DNA sequence: TGTGCCATCAGACCCGGGACAGGTAGTAATGAGCAGTTCTTC. The chain combines TRBV10-3 with TRBJ2-1; 8 bases fit TRBD1. Germline V gives CDR1 ENHRY, CDR2 SYGVKD. The CDR3 runs 14 residues. With 6 bases clipped from V and 7 bases from J, the junction kept 8 bases outside the gene matches.